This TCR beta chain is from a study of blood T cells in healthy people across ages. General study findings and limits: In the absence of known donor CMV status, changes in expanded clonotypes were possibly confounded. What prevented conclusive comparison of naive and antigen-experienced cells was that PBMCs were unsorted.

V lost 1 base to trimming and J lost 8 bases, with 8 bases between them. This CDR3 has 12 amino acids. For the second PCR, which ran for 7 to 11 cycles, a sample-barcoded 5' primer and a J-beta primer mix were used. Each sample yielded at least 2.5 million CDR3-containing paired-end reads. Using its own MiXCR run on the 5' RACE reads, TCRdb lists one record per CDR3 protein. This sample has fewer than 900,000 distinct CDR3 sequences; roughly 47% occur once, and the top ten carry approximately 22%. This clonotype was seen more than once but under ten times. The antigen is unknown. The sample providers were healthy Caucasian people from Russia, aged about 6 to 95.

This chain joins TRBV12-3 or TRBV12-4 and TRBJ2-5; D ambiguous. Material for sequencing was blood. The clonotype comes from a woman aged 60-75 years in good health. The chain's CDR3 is CASSLEEGTQYF. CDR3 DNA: TGTGCCAGCAGTTTAGAAGAAGGAACCCAGTACTTC.